This T cell receptor (beta chain) is drawn from a study of CD8 T cells in ankylosing spondylitis. Study-wide results and caveats: What appeared characteristic of ankylosing spondylitis blood was a TCR beta motif of about eight highly homologous variants. Within peripheral blood, clones linked to disease were CD8+ and relatively rare. Clones tied to disease were said to be significantly enriched in matched ankylosing spondylitis synovial fluid.

V was clipped by 6 bases and J by 0 bases, with 12 bases between them. The CDR3 is 13 residues long. The germline V gene encodes CDR1 DFQATT and CDR2 SNEGSKA (reference sequence). Using quantitative 5'-RACE with molecular barcodes, the authors made TCR beta libraries. One entry per CDR3 protein results from TCRdb running MiXCR on the 5' RACE reads. The table lists some 220,000 distinct CDR3 sequences, under 8.5% of them singletons. This clonotype has ten or more counts. The antigen remains unidentified. The TCR was taken from a female donor with ankylosing spondylitis or in good health (not recorded which). Material for sequencing was blood, either unsorted or a sorted T cell fraction (not recorded which). This sequence joins TRBV20-1 and TRBJ2-7, with TRBD1 as a possible D gene (6 bases). This chain's CDR3 is CSAAGGISYEQYF. In nucleotides, the CDR3 is TGCAGTGCGGCTGGGGGCATCTCCTACGAGCAGTACTTC.